The 3 T cell receptor beta chains below were found in one sample sequenced in a study of graft-versus-host responses after intestinal transplantation. These receptors are not linked to any known antigen. Data came from immunoSEQ multiplex PCR; TCRdb stores just in-frame clones and leaves some out. The repertoire includes tens of thousands of clones, less than 90% of them detected once, and approximately 0.35% sits in the top ten. The specimen was unstimulated CD4+ T cells sorted from spleen or lymph node cells, collected before intestinal transplant. The receptors shown here come from a human donor who received an intestinal transplant.

The rearrangement joins TRBV2 to TRBJ1-4, with a weak D call TRBD1 (6 bases). The CDR3 runs 14 residues. V was pared by 5 bases and J by 3 bases, with 10 bases between. CDR1 is SNHLY and CDR2 is FYNNEI in the germline V gene. CDR3 bases: TGTGCCAGCAGTCGGGGGGCAGCTAATGAAAAACTGTTTTTT. This sequence encodes CASSRGAANEKLFF.

This clone was recorded once. The CDR3 nucleotides read TGTGCCATCAGTAGGGGGTTTAGCTACGAGCAGTACTTC. Translating gives CAISRGFSYEQYF. V gene TRBV10-3 combines with J gene TRBJ2-7; D is perhaps TRBD1 (6 bases). Trimming stripped 5 bases from V and 3 bases from J, with 11 bases between. Per the germline V gene, CDR1 is ENHRY and CDR2 is SYGVKD. The CDR3 extends over 13 amino acids.

The chain has TRBV5-4 and TRBJ2-2; no reliable D call. This CDR3 is 16 amino acids long. Trimming took 1 base from V and 2 from J, leaving 12 bases between them. Looked up from germline, CDR1 is SGHNT and CDR2 is YYREEE (reference sequence). The CDR3 region has the DNA TGTGCCAGCAGCTTGTATGTGACAATTAACACCGGGGAGCTGTTTTTT. Its protein product is CASSLYVTINTGELFF.